This T cell receptor beta chain was recorded in a study of blood T cell repertoires in COVID-19. Trimming removed 5 bases at V and 0 bases at J, with 11 bases between. Germline V CDR1 and CDR2: LNHNV, YYDKDF (reference sequence). The CDR3 runs to 16 residues. TCRdb's copy holds only in-frame clones and misses some; the assay was immunoSEQ multiplex PCR. Here the sample spans approximately 69,000 clones, around 89% being singletons. The chain uses TRBV15 and TRBJ2-6, with D maybe TRBD2 (6 bases). The source is a man aged 50-59 years with acute or convalescent COVID-19. Input material: peripheral blood. CDR3 protein: CATSLVGSSGANVLTF. The CDR3 DNA follows: TGTGCCACCAGCCTGGTCGGGAGCTCTGGGGCCAACGTCCTGACTTTC.